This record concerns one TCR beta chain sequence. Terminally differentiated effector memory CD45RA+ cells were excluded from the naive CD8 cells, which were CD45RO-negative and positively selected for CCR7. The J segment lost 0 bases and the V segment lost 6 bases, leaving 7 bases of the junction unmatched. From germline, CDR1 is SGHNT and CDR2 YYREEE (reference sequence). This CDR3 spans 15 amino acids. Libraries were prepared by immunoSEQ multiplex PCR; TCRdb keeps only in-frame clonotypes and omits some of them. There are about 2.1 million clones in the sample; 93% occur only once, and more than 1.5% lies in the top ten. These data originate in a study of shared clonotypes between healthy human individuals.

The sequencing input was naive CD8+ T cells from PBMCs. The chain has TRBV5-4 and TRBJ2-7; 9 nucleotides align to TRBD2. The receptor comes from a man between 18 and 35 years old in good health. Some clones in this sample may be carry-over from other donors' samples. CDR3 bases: TGTGCCAGCACCGCGGGGGGGAGTTCCTCCTACGAGCAGTACTTC. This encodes CASTAGGSSSYEQYF.